The TCR beta chain under discussion was sequenced for a study of CD8 T cells in Susac syndrome. Overall study findings and caveats: It was acknowledged by the study that relatively few individuals were included in its TCR sequencing and HLA analysis.

This clonotype was counted between two and nine times. Its antigen remains unknown. V dropped 6 bases and J dropped 8 bases, with 5 bases sitting between them. This CDR3 spans 10 amino acids. Germline-derived CDR1 and CDR2 are MGHRA and YSYEKL. Reverse transcription used roughly 0.45 to 1 ug RNA and random hexamers. The immunoSEQ assay covered 54 Vbeta and 13 Jbeta segments for CDR3. Via MiXCR, TCRdb re-called the immunoSEQ multiplex PCR reads, giving one row per CDR3 protein. The data contain fewer than 35,000 distinct CDR3 sequences, about 95% of them singletons. Healthy donors formed controls matched for age and sex. TEMRA cells were FACS-enriched, unlike CD8+ and CD4+ T cells, which were negatively isolated.

The chain is built from TRBV4-1 and TRBJ2-1; maybe TRBD1 (5 bases). The sequenced material came from CD8+ T cells from PBMCs. The sequence was obtained from a human donor in good health. DNA of the CDR3: TGCGCCAGCAGAGGGGATGAGCAGTTCTTC. This translates into CASRGDEQFF.